This T cell receptor beta chain was identified in a study of cytomegalovirus exposure and HLA in healthy donors. Study context: The study's early data release held tens of millions of unique TCRs from HLA-typed donors.

Germline V CDR1 and CDR2: SGHTA, FQGNSA. The CDR3 has 16 residues. With 4 bases removed from V and 7 bases from J, the gap between germline ends came to 20 bases. Study results and caveats: A missense DCLRE1C variant was associated with V- and J-gene trimming of TCR beta chains in a later analysis, and an independent cohort replicated the association.

The PCR was carried out with 60 Vbeta primers and 13 Jbeta primers. Some clones are missing from TCRdb's copy, which holds only in-frame ones; the method was immunoSEQ multiplex PCR. Of about 170,000 clones listed, about 85% are singletons. To note about this clone: The antigen remains undetermined.

This chain connects TRBV7-2 to TRBJ2-1; D may be TRBD1 (6 bases). The sequence came from a man aged 25 to 45 in good health and CMV-seropositive. Sequenced sample: PBMCs. CDR3 sequence: CASSSYASGVRNEQFF. CDR3 nucleotides: TGTGCCAGCAGCTCGTACGCGTCAGGGGTGAGGAATGAGCAGTTCTTC.